This entry describes one TCR beta chain. This entry comes from a study of T cell changes during pregnancy in multiple sclerosis. The germline V gene has CDR1 SEHNR and CDR2 FQNEAQ (reference sequence). Deletions cut 4 bases from V and 6 bases from J, with 19 bases between. The CDR3 loop spans 16 amino acids. Sequencing used immunoSEQ multiplex PCR; TCRdb keeps in-frame clones, though not all of them. The repertoire consists of about 31,000 clones, with about nine tenths occurring once and the leading ten covering approximately 6.1%. This clonotype originated in a female donor with multiple sclerosis, enrolled in a pregnancy study. Sequencing used CD8+ T cells from peripheral blood mononuclear cells, obtained in the second trimester of pregnancy. The chain couples TRBV7-9 to TRBJ1-5, with D perhaps TRBD1 (6 bases). CDR3 in DNA: TGTGCCAGCAGCTCGCACAGGGATGGGCTAACTCAGCCCCAGCATTTT. Residues: CASSSHRDGLTQPQHF.